This TCR beta chain was retrieved from a study of T cells in Graves' hyperthyroidism and ophthalmopathy. The TCR beta CDR3 regions underwent amplification using RNA transcripts as the source. In the first-round RT-PCR of the TCR CDR3, the HTBI primer set was used. TCRdb re-derived calls from the multiplex PCR reads in MiXCR, one entry per CDR3 protein. The sample has about 500,000 distinct CDR3 sequences; approximately 14% are singletons. Study-wide points: Ophthalmopathy got predicted by the model a median approximately six months before its onset.

CDR3 length: 17 amino acids. The V and J ends lost 0 bases and 0 bases, in that order; junction bases with no gene match: 3. CDR1 is SNHLY and CDR2 is FYNNEI in the germline V gene. There are many counts of this clonotype. Its target is not known. V is TRBV2 and J is TRBJ2-7, with 12 bases lining up with TRBD2. The sequenced sample was blood. This TCR was recovered from a woman younger than 30 with Graves' hyperthyroidism. The CDR3 coding sequence is TGTGCCAGCAGTGAAGCGCCGACTAGCGGGAGCTCCTACGAGCAGTACTTC. It yields the protein CASSEAPTSGSSYEQYF.